These 27 T cell receptor beta chains came from one sample sequenced in a study of CD8 T cells in Susac syndrome (dated by TCRdb to the late 2010s). The library was prepared using the immunoSEQ multiplex PCR assay. RNA was extracted using the RNeasy kit, and roughly 0.45 to 1 microgram was reverse transcribed with random hexamers. TCRdb trimmed public reads at Q25 via fastp, called clones via MiXCR and kept in-frame beta chains. Rows with one shared CDR3 protein collapse into an entry with the most common genes and DNA. The sample contains about 190,000 distinct CDR3 sequences, under 95% of them found a single time. Clones ranked in the top ten supply roughly 0.096% of the sample. The sample consisted of CD4+ T cells from PBMCs. Source of these receptors: a human donor in good health.

The table lists this clonotype with a few counts. Here the CDR3 reads CSVVRADEQFF. CDR3 DNA sequence: TGCAGCGTTGTGAGAGCGGATGAGCAGTTCTTC. V is TRBV29-1 and J is TRBJ2-1, with D possibly TRBD2 on 5 matching bases. V gave up 4 bases and J gave up 8 bases, with 9 bases separating them. Germline CDR1 reads SQVTM; CDR2 reads ANQGSEA. The CDR3 spans 11 residues.

The V gene is TRBV14, the J gene TRBJ2-7; either TRBD1 or TRBD2 may supply D (5 bases each). From germline, CDR1 is SGHDN and CDR2 FVKESK. The CDR3 covers 13 residues. V was cut by 4 bases and J by 7 bases, with 14 bases left in between. CDR3 bases: TGTGCCAGCAGCCTAGGGACGGGGCGGGAGCAGTACTTC. Translation: CASSLGTGREQYF. The variable domain in full, completed from reference TRBV14 and TRBJ2-7, reads EAGVTQFPSHSVIEKGQTVTLRCDPISGHDNLYWYRRVMGKEIKFLLHFVKESKQDESGMPNNRFLAERTGGTYSTLKVQPAELEDSGVYFCASSLGTGREQYFGPGTRLTVT.

The J gene is TRBJ2-7, the V gene TRBV12-3 or TRBV12-4; 8 nucleotides match TRBD2. CDR3 length: 16 amino acids. Trimming at V came to 0 bases and at J to 6 bases, leaving 10 bases not matched to a gene. For the CDR3, the DNA is TGTGCCAGCAGTTTAGCGCTGCGAGCGGGGGAAGGCGAGCAGTACTTC. It is translated as CASSLALRAGEGEQYF.

The V call is TRBV4-3, the J call TRBJ2-5; 10 nucleotides agree with TRBD1. The CDR3 totals 19 residues. V was clipped by 3 bases and J by 2 bases; unmatched bases: 15. From germline, CDR1 is LGHNA and CDR2 YSLEER. The CDR3 bases are TGCGCCAGCAGCCATGAGGGACAGGGGATTTTCCCAGAACAAGAGACCCAGTACTTC. Protein: CASSHEGQGIFPEQETQYF.

This chain joins TRBV29-1 and TRBJ1-2; D may be TRBD1 (5 bases). This CDR3 is 14 amino acids long. Looked up from germline, CDR1 is SQVTM and CDR2 is ANQGSEA. Between the trimmed V and J ends, which lost 3 bases and 5 bases, there was a span of 16 bases. In DNA form, the CDR3 reads TGCAGCGTTGACCCCGGGACGGCGGGGTATGGCTACACCTTC. Its protein is CSVDPGTAGYGYTF.

This rearrangement joins TRBV29-1 to TRBJ1-1; D is unresolved. The germline gives CDR1 SQVTM, CDR2 ANQGSEA. The V end was cut by 4 bases, the J end by 5 bases, with 11 bases between. There are 12 residues in the CDR3. The chain's CDR3 is CSVGTGVTEAFF. CDR3 bases: TGCAGCGTTGGTACCGGGGTGACTGAAGCTTTCTTT.

The chain recombines TRBV7-9 with TRBJ2-1; 11 bases map to TRBD1. From germline, CDR1 is SEHNR and CDR2 FQNEAQ (reference sequence). V lost 1 base, J lost 4 bases, and 6 bases stayed unmatched. The CDR3 extends over 17 amino acids. The CDR3 bases are TGTGCCAGCAGCTTAGGCATCGGGACAGGGGGGTACAATGAGCAGTTCTTC. Its translation is CASSLGIGTGGYNEQFF.

The chain has TRBV19 and TRBJ1-1; unclear D gene. The CDR3 extends over 11 amino acids. Looked up from germline, CDR1 is LNHDA and CDR2 is SQIVND (reference sequence). V shed 3 bases and J shed 7 bases, with 6 bases lying between them. CDR3 coding DNA: TGTGCCAGTAGTATCGGGAGTGAAGCTTTCTTT. Protein: CASSIGSEAFF.

The V call is TRBV29-1, the J call TRBJ2-1, with 14 bases fitting TRBD2. Germline V gives CDR1 SQVTM, CDR2 ANQGSEA. Losses at the gene ends were 8 bases for V and 3 bases for J; bases not matched to a gene: 6. The CDR3 is 15 amino acids. The CDR3 spells CSTRTSGGIYNEQFF. DNA for the CDR3: TGCAGCACCCGGACTAGCGGGGGGATCTACAATGAGCAGTTCTTC.

The genes are TRBV18 and TRBJ1-2; TRBD1 matches at 7 bases. The trim removed 3 bases at V and 7 bases at J, leaving 11 bases unmatched. Germline-derived CDR1 and CDR2 are KGHSH and LQKENI. The CDR3 has 15 amino acids. CDR3: CASSPDRPLFGGYTF. In DNA form, the CDR3 reads TGTGCCAGCTCACCGGACAGGCCCCTCTTCGGTGGCTACACCTTC.

The rearrangement joins TRBV5-1 to TRBJ2-3; 9 bases are shared with TRBD2. The CDR3 is made up of 15 amino acids. Trimming removed 3 bases from V and 0 bases from J; junction bases left unmatched: 2. Germline loops: CDR1 SGHRS, CDR2 YFSETQ. The CDR3 is CASSWSGGSTDTQYF. The DNA for the CDR3 is TGCGCCAGCAGCTGGAGCGGGGGGAGCACAGATACGCAGTATTTT.

The chain recombines TRBV18 with TRBJ2-2, with a weak D call TRBD1 (5 bases). CDR3 size: 14 residues. The germline V gene encodes CDR1 KGHSH and CDR2 LQKENI. Trimming pared 3 bases from V and 1 base from J, leaving 6 bases between. The CDR3 is CASSPTVNTGELFF. The CDR3 DNA reads as TGTGCCAGCTCACCGACAGTGAACACCGGGGAGCTGTTTTTT.

The chain links TRBV19 to TRBJ2-7, with D hard to call. Germline V CDR1 and CDR2: LNHDA, SQIVND (reference sequence). V lost 4 bases and J 2 bases, leaving 6 bases between the germline ends. There are 12 residues in the CDR3. CDR3 nucleotides: TGTGCCAGTAGTACTCGGGCCTACGAGCAGTACTTC. This codes for CASSTRAYEQYF.

The rearrangement uses TRBV14 and TRBJ1-2, with 7 bases aligning to TRBD1. J was trimmed by 5 bases and V by 5 bases; bases with no gene match: 5. This CDR3 contains 13 residues. Germline V gene data show CDR1 as SGHDN and CDR2 as FVKESK. DNA of the CDR3: TGTGCCAGCAGCTCCGGGACAGCGTATGGCTACACCTTC. Protein: CASSSGTAYGYTF.

This chain uses TRBV7-2 with TRBJ1-4, with 8 bases that match TRBD1. The CDR3 totals 15 residues. V was clipped by 5 bases and J by 7 bases; unmatched bases: 9. Germline lookup yields CDR1 SGHTA and CDR2 FQGNSA. The CDR3 reads CASSQEGQGGEKLFF. DNA for the CDR3: TGTGCCAGCAGCCAGGAAGGACAGGGAGGTGAAAAACTGTTTTTT.

The chain has TRBV29-1 and TRBJ1-2; maybe TRBD1 (5 bases). V was clipped by 2 bases and J by 12 bases, with 7 bases between them. Germline V CDR1 and CDR2: SQVTM, ANQGSEA. The CDR3 has 9 amino acids. The CDR3 sequence: CSVEMGDTF. The CDR3 nucleotides read TGCAGCGTTGAAATGGGGGACACCTTC.

The V gene is TRBV18, the J gene TRBJ1-5; D remains ambiguous. The CDR3 runs to 14 residues. The germline gives CDR1 KGHSH, CDR2 LQKENI. Deletions cut 3 bases from V and 3 bases from J, with 9 bases between. In DNA, the CDR3 is TGTGCCAGCTCACCCGGACGGGACAATCAGCCCCAGCATTTT. The encoded protein is CASSPGRDNQPQHF.

The chain has TRBV5-1 and TRBJ2-3, with 7 bases fitting TRBD1. V lost 4 bases, J lost 1 base, and 9 bases stayed unmatched. CDR1 SGHRS and CDR2 YFSETQ come from the germline V gene. This CDR3 has 16 amino acids. This chain's CDR3 is CASSLGTVHGTDTQYF. DNA of the CDR3: TGCGCCAGCAGCCTCGGGACAGTGCACGGCACAGATACGCAGTATTTT.

The chain employs TRBV4-2 and TRBJ1-5; TRBD1 agrees at 12 bases. V lost 3 bases to trimming and J lost 5 bases; unmatched junction nucleotides: 2. In germline, CDR1 is LGHNA, CDR2 YNFKEQ. This CDR3 is 15 amino acids long. CDR3 sequence: CASSQGTGGHQPQHF. In DNA, the CDR3 is TGTGCCAGCAGCCAGGGGACAGGGGGCCATCAGCCCCAGCATTTT.

The V gene is TRBV5-4, the J gene TRBJ2-5; 8 bases align to TRBD2. The CDR3 runs 16 residues. V lost 7 bases to trimming and J lost 3 bases; unmatched junction nucleotides: 14. CDR1 is SGHNT, CDR2 YYREEE, per germline (reference sequence). CDR3 DNA: TGTGCCAGCCAATCGGCGGGGGGCGCAAGAGAAGAGACCCAGTACTTC. This codes for CASQSAGGAREETQYF. The whole variable domain, remainder taken from reference TRBV5-4 and TRBJ2-5, is ETGVTQSPTHLIKTRGQQVTLRCSSQSGHNTVSWYQQALGQGPQFIFQYYREEENGRGNFPPRFSGLQFPNYSSELNVNALELDDSALYLCASQSAGGAREETQYFGPGTRLLVL.

The rearrangement joins TRBV20-1 to TRBJ2-7; 9 bases match TRBD1. The CDR3 has 14 residues. Losses at the gene ends were 4 bases for V and 7 bases for J; bases not matched to a gene: 11. Germline CDR1 DFQATT, CDR2 SNEGSKA (reference sequence). The CDR3 sequence is CSAKSTGTGSEQYF. In DNA form, the CDR3 reads TGCAGTGCTAAATCTACCGGGACAGGGAGTGAGCAGTACTTC.

The gene calls are TRBV12-3 or TRBV12-4 and TRBJ2-3; D unresolved. This CDR3 has 11 amino acids. V dropped 2 bases and J dropped 10 bases, with 7 bases sitting between them. CDR3 in amino acids: CASSLKGSQYF. The CDR3 region has the DNA TGTGCCAGCAGTTTAAAAGGATCGCAGTATTTT.

J is TRBJ2-5 and V is TRBV15; D is ambiguous. Trimming cost V 0 bases and J 1 base, with 12 bases left between them. The CDR3 sequence is 16 residues long. The germline V gene encodes CDR1 LNHNV and CDR2 YYDKDF (reference sequence). For the CDR3, the DNA is TGTGCCACCAGCAGAGAGGGTGGTTGGGGCCAAGAGACCCAGTACTTC. It codes for CATSREGGWGQETQYF. Variable domain in full (rest from reference TRBV15 and TRBJ2-5): DAMVIQNPRYQVTQFGKPVTLSCSQTLNHNVMYWYQQKSSQAPKLLFHYYDKDFNNEADTPDNFQSRRPNTSFCFLDIRSPGLGDTAMYLCATSREGGWGQETQYFGPGTRLLVL.

Only one count was recorded for this clonotype. The V and J genes are TRBV29-1 and TRBJ1-1, with D hard to call. Looked up from germline, CDR1 is SQVTM and CDR2 is ANQGSEA. Between the trimmed V and J ends, which lost 6 bases and 7 bases, there was a span of 15 bases. This CDR3 comprises 12 residues. The CDR3: CSVSLTGVEAFF. Here the CDR3 DNA reads TGCAGCGTGTCGCTTACCGGGGTTGAAGCTTTCTTT.

This clonotype was counted a single time. The chain uses TRBV5-1 and TRBJ1-4; D unresolved. V dropped 1 base and J dropped 4 bases, with 5 bases sitting between them. This CDR3 is 13 amino acids long. In germline, CDR1 is SGHRS, CDR2 YFSETQ. CDR3 protein: CASSLTDNEKLFF. The CDR3 DNA reads as TGCGCCAGCAGCTTGACAGATAATGAAAAACTGTTTTTT.

The V call is TRBV12-3 or TRBV12-4, the J call TRBJ2-2, with 11 bases fitting TRBD1. The CDR3 runs 15 residues. V gave up 5 bases and J gave up 4 bases; unmatched junction bases: 3. CDR3 protein: CASSRGQGGTGELFF. The CDR3 DNA sequence: TGTGCCAGCAGTAGGGGACAGGGGGGCACCGGGGAGCTGTTTTTT.

V is TRBV7-2 and J is TRBJ1-2; tentative D call: TRBD1 (5 bases). Per the germline V gene, CDR1 is SGHTA and CDR2 is FQGNSA. V dropped 5 bases and J dropped 14 bases, with 18 bases sitting between them. The CDR3 loop spans 12 amino acids. The CDR3, as DNA: TGTGCCAGCAGCGGGACGGGGCGGGCGTCTACCTTC. As protein: CASSGTGRASTF.